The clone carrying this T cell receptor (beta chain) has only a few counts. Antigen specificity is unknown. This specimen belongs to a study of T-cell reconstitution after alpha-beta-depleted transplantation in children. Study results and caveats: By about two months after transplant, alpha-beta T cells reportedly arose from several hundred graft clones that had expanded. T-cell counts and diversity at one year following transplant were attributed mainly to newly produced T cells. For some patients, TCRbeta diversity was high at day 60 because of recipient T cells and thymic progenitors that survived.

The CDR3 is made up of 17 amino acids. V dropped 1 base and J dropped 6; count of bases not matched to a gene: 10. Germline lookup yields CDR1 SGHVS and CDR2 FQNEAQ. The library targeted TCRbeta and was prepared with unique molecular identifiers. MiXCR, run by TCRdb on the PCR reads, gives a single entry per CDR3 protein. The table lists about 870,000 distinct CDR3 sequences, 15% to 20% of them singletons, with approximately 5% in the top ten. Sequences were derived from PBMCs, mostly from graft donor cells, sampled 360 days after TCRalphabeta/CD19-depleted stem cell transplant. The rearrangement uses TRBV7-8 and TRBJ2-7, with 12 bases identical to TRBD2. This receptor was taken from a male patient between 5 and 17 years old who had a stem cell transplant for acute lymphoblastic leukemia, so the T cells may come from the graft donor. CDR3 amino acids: CASSLGTSGKTKFEQYF. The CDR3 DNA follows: TGTGCCAGCAGCTTAGGGACTAGCGGGAAGACCAAGTTCGAGCAGTACTTC.